Included here is one TCR beta chain sequence, with context. The antigen this receptor binds is unknown. No much larger clone exists at a distance of one base, and base qualities are not known. Whole blood was collected in K2EDTA tubes by collaborating institutions according to the institutions' own protocols. Collaborator samples were shipped for TCRbeta analysis as frozen whole blood, isolated PBMCs, or DNA extracted from either sample type. The data are from a study of blood T cell repertoires in COVID-19 (TCRdb year 2020). At the level of the whole study: Samples from collaborators originated in the United States, Italy and Spain and spanned both the acute and convalescent phases of COVID-19. The material from the prospective study consisted of cDNA or gDNA derived from T cells, B-cell-depleted T cells, or PBMCs. Deeply sampled blood TCRbeta repertoires from subjects exposed to, actively infected with, or recovered from COVID-19 were included in the dataset. A freely available public database, intended as a resource for researchers studying the immune response to SARS-CoV-2, is where the repertoires were released. Samples were obtained from the ongoing ImmuneRACE study (first 160 participants) and from over 1,000 subjects provided by 6 global collaborators. Nearly every sample came with metadata listing a de-identified subject ID, COVID-19 status, age in years and sex. Where available, HLA class I and class II types were taken from metadata supplied by the sample provider and were not determined by assay-based typing.

Study-wide conclusions, independent of this receptor: The amount of clinical and demographic metadata varied by source and participant and was provided uncurated.

The immunoSEQ Assay, a bias-controlled multiplex PCR, was used to amplify TCRbeta CDR3 regions from genomic DNA. In the source study's methods: The number of nucleated cells in each sample was estimated by amplification of reference gene primers within the assay. To quantify the absolute abundance of each unique TCRbeta CDR3 rearrangement, sequence reads were collapsed and filtered. For each sample, productive Simpson clonality was calculated as the square root of Simpson's diversity index over productive rearrangements. TCRdb carries this immuneACCESS record with in-frame sequences only. Its versions omit some clonotypes, under half of them owing to an unresolved V gene in the studies checked, with the rest unexplained. Clonal size and the V and J genes are those of that table, whereas D and trimming came from the DNA. In all, the sample holds just over 90,000 clones, and around four fifths of those were seen once. The ten largest clones capture around 15% of the sample.

For this chain, trimming is 4 bases at the V end and 7 bases at the J end, and the number of junction bases without a gene match is 16. Its CDR3 holds 16 amino acids, cysteine through phenylalanine. Just the 48-base CDR3 DNA is kept, in frame starting at base 1. The germline V gene supplies CDR1 SGHVS and CDR2 FNYEAQ. This chain is built from TRBV7-6 and TRBJ2-7, with 7 bases in between that match TRBD2. The clonotype originates from a human donor in a cohort sampled during active COVID-19. The source material was peripheral blood. The bases read TGTGCCAGCAGCTCAACCCCCGGGACTACCCGTGGGGAGCAGTACTTC. Its protein product is CASSSTPGTTRGEQYF.